Listed below are T cell receptor beta chains from one sample, sequenced in a study of T-cell memory formation after mild COVID-19. Using its own MiXCR run on the 5' RACE reads, TCRdb lists one record per CDR3 protein. The sample gives around 300,000 distinct CDR3 sequences, roughly an eighth of which show up once; roughly 20% is in the top ten. Sequencing was carried out using PBMCs or a T cell subset sorted from them (not recorded which). The receptors were gathered from a man in his late teens or twenties who had mild COVID-19 (a few samples of this study predate the infection). Cell type and time point are not known. Both conserved end residues are part of each CDR3. A D gene is named only where the DNA matches it firmly. Some rows mark clone size as missing; the rest say once, few, many or name a class of expanded clone.

j_gene | d_gene | v_gene | abundance | CDR3aa | CDR3nt
TRBJ1-1 | - | TRBV27 | few | CASSLAGQNTEAFF | TGTGCCAGCAGTTTAGCAGGGCAGAACACTGAAGCTTTCTTT
TRBJ1-2 | TRBD1 | TRBV5-1 | few | CASSSWTGGYGYTF | TGCGCCAGCAGCTCGTGGACAGGGGGCTATGGCTACACCTTC
TRBJ1-5 | - | TRBV7-9 | - | CASSLGVLQPQHF | TGTGCCAGCAGCTTAGGGGTGCTTCAGCCCCAGCATTTT
TRBJ1-1 | - | TRBV5-1 | - | CASSLVGRSEAFF | TGCGCCAGCAGCTTGGTTGGACGGAGTGAAGCTTTCTTT
TRBJ2-7 | - | TRBV21-1 | - | CASSTEGSDYEQYF | TGTGCCAGCAGCACGGAGGGGTCTGACTACGAGCAGTACTTC
TRBJ2-1 | - | TRBV9 | few | CASSVGPNSYNEQFF | TGTGCCAGCAGCGTAGGGCCGAACTCCTACAATGAGCAGTTCTTC
TRBJ1-5 | - | TRBV6-2/TRBV6-3 | few | CASGPGTAGPQHF | TGTGCCAGCGGGCCGGGGACGGCTGGGCCCCAGCATTTT
TRBJ2-7 | - | TRBV7-9 | many | CASSLAKQKQYF | TGTGCCAGCAGCTTAGCGAAACAGAAGCAGTACTTC
TRBJ2-4 | TRBD1 | TRBV12-3/TRBV12-4 | - | CASSPDRDRGNIQYF | TGTGCCAGCAGTCCAGACCGGGACAGGGGAAACATTCAGTACTTC
TRBJ2-5 | - | TRBV6-6 | - | CASSSNTETQYF | TGTGCCAGCAGTTCTAATACTGAGACCCAGTACTTC
TRBJ2-7 | TRBD2 | TRBV29-1 | many | CSVQRGSEQYF | TGCAGCGTCCAGCGGGGGAGCGAGCAGTACTTC
TRBJ1-5 | - | TRBV19 | - | CASSIVEGNSNQPQHF | TGTGCCAGTAGTATAGTCGAGGGAAATAGCAATCAGCCCCAGCATTTT
TRBJ2-2 | - | TRBV10-3 | few | CAISESTLEEELFF | TGTGCCATCAGTGAGTCGACTCTCGAAGAGGAGCTGTTTTTT
TRBJ1-1 | - | TRBV12-3/TRBV12-4 | few | CASSRRVVNTEAFF | TGTGCCAGCAGTCGTAGAGTAGTAAACACTGAAGCTTTCTTT
TRBJ1-2 | TRBD1 | TRBV19 | - | CASRTGFYGYTF | TGTGCCAGTCGGACAGGATTCTATGGCTACACCTTC
TRBJ1-3 | - | TRBV12-3/TRBV12-4 | - | CASMSRAENTIYF | TGTGCCAGCATGTCCAGGGCTGAAAACACCATATATTTT
TRBJ1-6 | - | TRBV18 | - | CASSTGPYNSPLDF | TGTGCCAGCTCGACAGGCCCATATAATTCACCCCTCGACTTT
TRBJ1-6 | TRBD1 | TRBV7-9 | few | CASGTDNSPLHF | TGTGCCAGCGGGACAGATAATTCACCCCTCCACTTT
TRBJ2-6 | TRBD1 | TRBV6-2/TRBV6-3 | few | CASSYSIVRDRARSGANVLTF | TGTGCCAGCAGTTACTCGATTGTCAGGGACAGGGCTCGCTCTGGGGCCAACGTCCTGACTTTC
TRBJ2-5 | - | TRBV7-9 | many | CASSPGGGGQETQYF | TGTGCCAGCAGCCCCGGCGGGGGCGGACAAGAGACCCAGTACTTC
TRBJ2-1 | TRBD1 | TRBV13 | many | CASSLGQGYYNEQFF | TGTGCCAGCAGCCTTGGACAGGGCTACTACAATGAGCAGTTCTTC
TRBJ1-2 | - | TRBV6-5 | many | CASRRGGAGGYTF | TGTGCCAGCAGACGGGGGGGTGCTGGGGGCTACACCTTC
TRBJ1-2 | - | TRBV7-2 | - | CASSLTSPSYGYTF | TGTGCCAGCAGTCTAACGAGCCCAAGCTATGGCTACACCTTC
TRBJ1-2 | - | TRBV4-3 | - | CASSPENIRYYGYTF | TGCGCCAGCAGCCCTGAAAACATCAGATACTATGGCTACACCTTC
TRBJ2-1 | - | TRBV12-3/TRBV12-4 | few | CASSLGIQGIQFF | TGTGCCAGCAGTTTGGGGATACAGGGTATACAGTTCTTC
TRBJ1-2 | - | TRBV4-3 | - | CASSQNWLDSRSYGYTF | TGCGCCAGCAGCCAGAACTGGTTGGACAGTCGATCCTATGGCTACACCTTC
TRBJ2-3 | - | TRBV3-1 | - | CASSQDWGDTQYF | TGTGCCAGCAGCCAAGATTGGGGAGATACGCAGTATTTT
TRBJ2-3 | - | TRBV20-1 | - | CSARDNTQYF | TGCAGTGCTAGAGATAATACGCAGTATTTT
TRBJ1-5 | - | TRBV7-2 | few | CASSTIGGLPQHF | TGTGCCAGCAGCACTATCGGGGGTTTGCCCCAGCATTTT
TRBJ2-3 | TRBD2 | TRBV5-1 | - | CASSPGASGDTQYF | TGCGCCAGCAGCCCCGGAGCTAGCGGCGATACGCAGTATTTT
TRBJ2-3 | TRBD2 | TRBV2 | - | CASTTERGPTDTQYF | TGTGCCAGCACGACGGAGCGGGGGCCCACAGATACGCAGTATTTT
TRBJ2-3 | TRBD2 | TRBV4-3 | few | CASSQDNPGGLRDTQYF | TGCGCCAGCAGCCAAGATAATCCGGGGGGGCTAAGAGATACGCAGTATTTT
TRBJ1-1 | - | TRBV5-1 | - | CASSPPPGVSGTEAFF | TGCGCCAGCAGCCCCCCACCTGGGGTATCGGGCACTGAAGCTTTCTTT
TRBJ2-7 | - | TRBV20-1 | few | CSARGRSRSYEQYF | TGCAGTGCTAGGGGACGTAGCAGGTCCTACGAGCAGTACTTC
TRBJ2-2 | - | TRBV4-3 | few | CASSQEVGPNTGELFF | TGCGCCAGCAGCCAAGAAGTGGGGCCGAACACCGGGGAGCTGTTTTTT
TRBJ1-5 | TRBD1 | TRBV20-1 | - | CSARVPGGAGQPQHF | TGCAGTGCTAGAGTCCCAGGGGGCGCGGGTCAGCCCCAGCATTTT
TRBJ2-1 | - | TRBV15 | - | CATSRDGYNEQFF | TGTGCCACCAGCAGGGACGGATACAATGAGCAGTTCTTC
TRBJ2-5 | TRBD2 | TRBV12-3/TRBV12-4 | - | CASSSSLAGETQYF | TGTGCCAGCAGTTCCTCACTAGCGGGAGAGACCCAGTACTTC
TRBJ2-5 | TRBD2 | TRBV20-1 | few | CSAPPAGARTQYF | TGCAGTGCTCCCCCAGCGGGGGCCCGGACCCAGTACTTC
TRBJ2-3 | - | TRBV18 | many | CASSTTGSTRDTQYF | TGTGCCAGCTCAACAACAGGGTCAACCCGAGATACGCAGTATTTT
TRBJ1-6 | - | TRBV19 | many | CASSGTGSRDSPLHF | TGTGCCAGTAGTGGTACAGGGTCTCGGGATTCACCCCTCCACTTT
TRBJ1-2 | TRBD1 | TRBV6-5 | - | CASSYGRGINYGYTF | TGTGCCAGCAGTTACGGCAGGGGGATTAACTATGGCTACACCTTC
TRBJ1-1 | - | TRBV20-1 | many | CSAETGITFEAFF | TGCAGTGCCGAGACAGGTATTACTTTCGAAGCTTTCTTT
TRBJ1-1 | - | TRBV20-1 | - | CSARESGFREAFF | TGCAGTGCTAGAGAGTCAGGGTTTAGGGAAGCTTTCTTT
TRBJ2-5 | - | TRBV7-9 | few | CASSAGQYQETQYF | TGTGCCAGCAGCGCCGGGCAGTACCAAGAGACCCAGTACTTC